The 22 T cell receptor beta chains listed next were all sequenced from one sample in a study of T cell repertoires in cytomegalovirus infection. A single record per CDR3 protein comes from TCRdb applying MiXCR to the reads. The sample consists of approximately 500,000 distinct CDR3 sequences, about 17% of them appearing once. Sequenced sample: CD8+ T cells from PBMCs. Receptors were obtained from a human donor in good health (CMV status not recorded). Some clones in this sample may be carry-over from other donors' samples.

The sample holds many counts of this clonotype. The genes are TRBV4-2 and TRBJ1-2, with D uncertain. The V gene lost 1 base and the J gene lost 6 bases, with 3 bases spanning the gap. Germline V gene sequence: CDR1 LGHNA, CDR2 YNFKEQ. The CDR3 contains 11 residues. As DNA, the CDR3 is TGTGCCAGCAGCCAAGGGGATGGCTACACCTTC. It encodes CASSQGDGYTF.

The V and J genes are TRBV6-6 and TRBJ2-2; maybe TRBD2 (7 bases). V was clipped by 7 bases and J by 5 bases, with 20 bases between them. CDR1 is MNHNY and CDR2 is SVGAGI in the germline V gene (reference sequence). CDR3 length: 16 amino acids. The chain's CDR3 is CASTYGGARKTGELFF. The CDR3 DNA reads TGTGCCAGCACCTATGGGGGGGCACGCAAAACCGGGGAGCTGTTTTTT.

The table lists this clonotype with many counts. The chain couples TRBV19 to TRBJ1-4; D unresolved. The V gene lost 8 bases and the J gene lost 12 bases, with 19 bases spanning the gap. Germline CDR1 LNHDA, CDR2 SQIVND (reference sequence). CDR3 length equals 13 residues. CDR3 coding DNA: TGTGCCAGTGAGTCCCAAATCGGACCCCAACTGTTTTTT. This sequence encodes CASESQIGPQLFF.

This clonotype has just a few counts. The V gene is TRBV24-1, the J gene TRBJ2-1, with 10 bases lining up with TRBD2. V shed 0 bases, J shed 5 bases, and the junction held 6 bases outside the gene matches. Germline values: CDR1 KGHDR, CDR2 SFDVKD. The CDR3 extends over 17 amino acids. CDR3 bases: TGTGCCACCAGTGATTTGACCCGGACTAGCGGCCACAATGAGCAGTTCTTC. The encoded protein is CATSDLTRTSGHNEQFF.

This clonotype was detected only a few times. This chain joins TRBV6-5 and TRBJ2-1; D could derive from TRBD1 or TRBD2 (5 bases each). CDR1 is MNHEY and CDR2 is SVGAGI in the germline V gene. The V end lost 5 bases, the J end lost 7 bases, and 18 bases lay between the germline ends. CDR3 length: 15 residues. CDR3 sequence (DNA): TGTGCCAGCAGTCTAACCGGGACGGAATTTAATGAGCAGTTCTTC. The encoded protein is CASSLTGTEFNEQFF.

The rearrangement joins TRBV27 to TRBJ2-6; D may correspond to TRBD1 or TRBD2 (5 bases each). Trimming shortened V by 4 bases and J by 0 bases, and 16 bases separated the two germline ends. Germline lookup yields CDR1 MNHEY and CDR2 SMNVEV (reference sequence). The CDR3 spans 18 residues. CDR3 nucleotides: TGTGCCAGCAGTTCCCGAGGGGACCCTGTCTCTGGGGCCAACGTCCTGACTTTC. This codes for CASSSRGDPVSGANVLTF.

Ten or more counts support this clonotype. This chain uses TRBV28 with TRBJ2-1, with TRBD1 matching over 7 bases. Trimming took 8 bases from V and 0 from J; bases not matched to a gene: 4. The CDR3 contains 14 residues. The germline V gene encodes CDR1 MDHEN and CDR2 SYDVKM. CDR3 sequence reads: CASGEGASYNEQFF. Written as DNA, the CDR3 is TGTGCCAGCGGCGAGGGGGCCTCCTACAATGAGCAGTTCTTC.

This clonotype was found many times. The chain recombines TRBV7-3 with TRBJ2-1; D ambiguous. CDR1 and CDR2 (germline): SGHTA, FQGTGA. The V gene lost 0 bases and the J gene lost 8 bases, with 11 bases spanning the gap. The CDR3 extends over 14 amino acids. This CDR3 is CASSLTPGLHEQFF. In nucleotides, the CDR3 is TGTGCCAGCAGCTTAACCCCCGGGCTCCATGAGCAGTTCTTC.

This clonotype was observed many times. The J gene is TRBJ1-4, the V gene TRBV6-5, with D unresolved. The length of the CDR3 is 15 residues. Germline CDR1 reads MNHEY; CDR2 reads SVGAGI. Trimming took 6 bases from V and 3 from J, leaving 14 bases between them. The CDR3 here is CASSRLDAANEKLFF. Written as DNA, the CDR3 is TGTGCCAGCAGCCGATTGGATGCTGCTAATGAAAAACTGTTTTTT.

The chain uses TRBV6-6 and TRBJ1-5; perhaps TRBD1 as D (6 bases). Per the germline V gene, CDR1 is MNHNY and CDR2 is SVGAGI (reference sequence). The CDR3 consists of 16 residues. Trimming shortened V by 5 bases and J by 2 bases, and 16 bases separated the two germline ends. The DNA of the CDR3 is TGTGCCAGCAGTATGTTGGGGGCTAAAGGCAATCAGCCCCAGCATTTT. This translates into CASSMLGAKGNQPQHF.

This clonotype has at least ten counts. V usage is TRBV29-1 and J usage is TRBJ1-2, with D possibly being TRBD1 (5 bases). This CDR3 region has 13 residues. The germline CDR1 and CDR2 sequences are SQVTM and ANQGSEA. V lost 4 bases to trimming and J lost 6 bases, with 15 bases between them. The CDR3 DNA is TGCAGCGTTGCTGGGGCGGCCAAGGATGGCTACACCTTC. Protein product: CSVAGAAKDGYTF.

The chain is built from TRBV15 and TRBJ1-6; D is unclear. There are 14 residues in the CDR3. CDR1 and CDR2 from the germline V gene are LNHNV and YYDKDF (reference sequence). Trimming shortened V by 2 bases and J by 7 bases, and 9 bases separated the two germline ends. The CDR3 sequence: CATSRSGRNSPLHF. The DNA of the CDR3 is TGTGCCACCAGCAGATCCGGACGGAATTCACCCCTCCACTTT.

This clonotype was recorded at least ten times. The CDR3 DNA reads TGTGCCAGCAGTCCCCGCGGGGTTGGCTATGGCTACACCTTC. Translated, it gives CASSPRGVGYGYTF. The V gene is TRBV12-3 or TRBV12-4, the J gene TRBJ1-2; no clear D gene. The CDR3 loop spans 14 amino acids. With 5 bases removed from V and 4 bases from J, the gap between germline ends came to 14 bases.

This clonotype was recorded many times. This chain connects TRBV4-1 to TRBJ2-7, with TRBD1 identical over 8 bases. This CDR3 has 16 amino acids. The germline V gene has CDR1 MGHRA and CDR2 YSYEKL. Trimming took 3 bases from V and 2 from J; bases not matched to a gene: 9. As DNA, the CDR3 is TGCGCCAGCAGCCAGGGGGCGGACAGGGTAACCTACGAGCAGTACTTC. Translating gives CASSQGADRVTYEQYF.

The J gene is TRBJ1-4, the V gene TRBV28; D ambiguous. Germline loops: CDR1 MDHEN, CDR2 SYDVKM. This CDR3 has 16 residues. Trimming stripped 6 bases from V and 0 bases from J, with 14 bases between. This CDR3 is CASSPDPTPTNEKLFF. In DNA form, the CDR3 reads TGTGCCAGCAGCCCGGACCCGACACCAACTAATGAAAAACTGTTTTTT.

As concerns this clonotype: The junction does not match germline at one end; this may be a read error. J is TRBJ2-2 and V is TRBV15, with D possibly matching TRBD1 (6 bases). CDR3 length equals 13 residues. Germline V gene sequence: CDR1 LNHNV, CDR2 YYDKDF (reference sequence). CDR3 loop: CATSTRPKGVLFF. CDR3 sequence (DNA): TGTGCCACCAGCACACGCCCTAAGGGGGTGCTGTTTTTT.

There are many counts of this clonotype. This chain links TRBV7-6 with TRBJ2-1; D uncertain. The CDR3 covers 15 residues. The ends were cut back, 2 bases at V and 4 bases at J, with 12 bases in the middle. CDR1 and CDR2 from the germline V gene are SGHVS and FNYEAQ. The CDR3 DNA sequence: TGTGCCAGCAGCTTAAAGTACATCCCTTACAATGAGCAGTTCTTC. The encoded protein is CASSLKYIPYNEQFF.

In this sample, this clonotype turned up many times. The CDR3 nucleotides read TGTGCCAGCAGCGCCGGGCTAGCGGGCCCCTACGAGCAGTACTTC. It specifies CASSAGLAGPYEQYF. The V and J genes are TRBV6-1 and TRBJ2-7; 8 bases map to TRBD2. Losses at the gene ends were 6 bases for V and 2 bases for J; bases not matched to a gene: 9. The germline V gene has CDR1 MNHNS and CDR2 SASEGT. The CDR3 runs to 15 residues.

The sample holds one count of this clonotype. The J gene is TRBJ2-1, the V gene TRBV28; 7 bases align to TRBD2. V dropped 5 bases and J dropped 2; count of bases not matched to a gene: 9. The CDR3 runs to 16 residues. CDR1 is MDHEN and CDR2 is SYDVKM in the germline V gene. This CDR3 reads CASSPLLAETYNEQFF. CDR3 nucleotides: TGTGCCAGCAGTCCCCTCCTAGCGGAAACCTACAATGAGCAGTTCTTC.

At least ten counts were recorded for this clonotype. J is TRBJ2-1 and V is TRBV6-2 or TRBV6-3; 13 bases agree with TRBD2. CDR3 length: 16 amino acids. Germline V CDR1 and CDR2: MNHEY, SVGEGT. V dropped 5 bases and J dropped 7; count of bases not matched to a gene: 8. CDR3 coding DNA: TGTGCCAGCAGTGGACTAGCGGGAGTTTTTCGAAATGAGCAGTTCTTC. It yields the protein CASSGLAGVFRNEQFF.

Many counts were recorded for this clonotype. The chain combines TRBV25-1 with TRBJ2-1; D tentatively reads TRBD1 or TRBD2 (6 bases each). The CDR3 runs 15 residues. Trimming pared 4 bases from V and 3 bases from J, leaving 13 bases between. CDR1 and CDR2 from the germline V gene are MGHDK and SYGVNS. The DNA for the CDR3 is TGTGCCAGCAGTGGTCGGGGGCCCATCTACAATGAGCAGTTCTTC. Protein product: CASSGRGPIYNEQFF.

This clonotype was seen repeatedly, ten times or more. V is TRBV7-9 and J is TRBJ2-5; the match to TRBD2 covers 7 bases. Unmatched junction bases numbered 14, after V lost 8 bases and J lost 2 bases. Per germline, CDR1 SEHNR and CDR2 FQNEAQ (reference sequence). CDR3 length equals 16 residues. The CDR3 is CASDPAWRETQETQYF. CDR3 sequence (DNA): TGTGCCAGCGACCCCGCCTGGCGGGAGACACAAGAGACCCAGTACTTC.